This TCR beta chain was identified during a study of blood T cell repertoires in COVID-19. Authors' analysis steps: Estimation of nucleated cell counts relied on the amplification of reference gene primers. The repertoire was sequenced with immunoSEQ multiplex PCR; TCRdb's copy has only in-frame clones and lacks some. V, J and clone size derive from that table, while D and trimming were established from the DNA sequence. The sample lists roughly 74,000 clones, almost 90% occurring once. CDR1 and CDR2 (germline): MGHRA, YSYEKL. Between the trimmed V and J ends, which lost 0 bases and 0 bases, there was a span of 11 bases. The CDR3 has 17 amino acids. This clone was detected once.

The V call is TRBV4-1, the J call TRBJ2-2; tentatively, D is TRBD2 (5 bases). This TCR was recovered from a woman at least 80 years old with active or convalescent COVID-19. Sample: peripheral blood. In DNA, the CDR3 is TGCGCCAGCAGCCAAGATCGAAGCGGAGCGAACACCGGGGAGCTGTTTTTT. Translation: CASSQDRSGANTGELFF.